This T cell receptor (beta chain) was observed in a study of pediatric ulcerative colitis. Germline V lookup: CDR1 MGHDK, CDR2 SYGVNS. The CDR3 sequence is 13 residues long. V lost 4 bases and J lost 3, with 10 bases in between. Whole-study results and caveats: Acute severe colitis showed lower rectal diversity from clonal expansions.

On this clone: As yet, its antigen is unknown.

Using immunoSEQ multiplex PCR, the repertoire was profiled, and TCRdb retains in-frame clones only, with some absent. The data show about 64,000 clones, 77% seen once. No immunosuppressive drugs were given to ulcerative colitis patients before diagnostic colonoscopy. The sequenced sample was blood. The V and J genes are TRBV25-1 and TRBJ2-7; no definite D call. The clonotype comes from a boy aged 5 to 17 with moderate ulcerative colitis. The CDR3 reads CASSVKGNYEQYF. For the CDR3, the DNA is TGTGCCAGCAGTGTAAAGGGTAACTACGAGCAGTACTTC.